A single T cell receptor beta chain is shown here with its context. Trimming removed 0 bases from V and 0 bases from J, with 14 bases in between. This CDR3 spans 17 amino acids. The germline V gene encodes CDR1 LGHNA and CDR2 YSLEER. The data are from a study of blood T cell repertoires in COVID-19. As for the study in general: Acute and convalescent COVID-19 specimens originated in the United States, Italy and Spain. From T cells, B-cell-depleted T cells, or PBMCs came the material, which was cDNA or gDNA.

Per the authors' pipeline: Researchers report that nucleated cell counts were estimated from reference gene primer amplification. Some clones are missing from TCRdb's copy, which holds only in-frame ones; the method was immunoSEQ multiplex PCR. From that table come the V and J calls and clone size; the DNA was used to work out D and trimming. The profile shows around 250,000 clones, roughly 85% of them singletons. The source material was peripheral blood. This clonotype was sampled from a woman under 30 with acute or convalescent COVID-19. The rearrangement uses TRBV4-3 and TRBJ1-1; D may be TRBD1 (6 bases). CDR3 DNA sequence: TGCGCCAGCAGCCAAGATTTGAGCAGGGGCATGAACACTGAAGCTTTCTTT. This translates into CASSQDLSRGMNTEAFF.